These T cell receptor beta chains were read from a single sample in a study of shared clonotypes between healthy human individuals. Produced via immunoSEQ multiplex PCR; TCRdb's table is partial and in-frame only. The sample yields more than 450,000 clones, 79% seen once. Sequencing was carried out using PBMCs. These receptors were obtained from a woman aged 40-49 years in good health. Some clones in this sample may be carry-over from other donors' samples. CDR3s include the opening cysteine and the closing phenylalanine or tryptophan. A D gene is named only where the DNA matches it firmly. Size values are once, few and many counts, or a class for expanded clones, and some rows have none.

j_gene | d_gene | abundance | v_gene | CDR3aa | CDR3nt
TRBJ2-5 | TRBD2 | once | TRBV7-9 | CASSLGTSGDRETQYF | TGTGCCAGCAGCTTAGGGACTAGCGGAGATCGGGAGACCCAGTACTTC
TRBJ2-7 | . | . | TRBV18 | CASSGGYEQYF | TGTGCCAGCTCAGGGGGGTACGAGCAGTACTTC
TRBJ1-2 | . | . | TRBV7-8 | CASSPMDIRGYTF | TGTGCCAGCAGCCCCATGGACATTCGGGGCTACACCTTC
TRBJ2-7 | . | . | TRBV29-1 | CSAMMGKKNEQYF | TGCAGCGCCATGATGGGGAAGAAGAACGAGCAGTACTTC
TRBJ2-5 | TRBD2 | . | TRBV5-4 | CASSFWYGTSRQETQYF | TGTGCCAGCAGCTTTTGGTATGGGACTAGCAGACAAGAGACCCAGTACTTC
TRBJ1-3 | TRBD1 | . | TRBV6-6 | CASSYLTGGTGNTIYF | TGTGCCAGCAGTTACTTGACAGGGGGCACTGGAAACACCATATATTTT
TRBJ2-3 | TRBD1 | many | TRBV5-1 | CASSLRTGGLTDTQYF | TGCGCCAGCAGCTTGCGAACAGGGGGACTCACAGATACGCAGTATTTT
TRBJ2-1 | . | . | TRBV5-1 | CASSRDTDSYNEQFF | TGCGCCAGCAGCCGGGACACTGATTCCTACAATGAGCAGTTCTTC
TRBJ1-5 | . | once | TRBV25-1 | CARRSGPQHF | TGTGCCAGGAGAAGCGGGCCCCAGCATTTT
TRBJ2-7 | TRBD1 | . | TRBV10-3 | CAIREQGSYEQYF | TGTGCCATCAGAGAACAGGGGAGCTACGAGCAGTACTTC
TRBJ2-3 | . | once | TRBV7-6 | CASSLEESTDTQYF | TGTGCCAGCAGCTTGGAGGAAAGCACAGATACGCAGTATTTT
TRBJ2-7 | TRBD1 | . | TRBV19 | CASSISSPGQGAFEQYF | TGTGCCAGTAGTATATCATCTCCGGGACAGGGGGCTTTCGAGCAGTACTTC
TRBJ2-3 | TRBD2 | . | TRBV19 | CASSAYSGSGTDTQYF | TGTGCCAGTAGTGCCTACAGCGGGAGTGGCACAGATACGCAGTATTTT
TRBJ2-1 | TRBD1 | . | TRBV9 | CASSAEGTGSDEQFF | TGTGCCAGCAGCGCAGAGGGGACAGGGAGCGATGAGCAGTTCTTC
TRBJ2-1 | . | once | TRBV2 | CASNRLENEQFF | TGTGCCAGCAATAGACTAGAAAATGAGCAGTTCTTC
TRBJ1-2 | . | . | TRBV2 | CASWLPQRPYGYTF | TGTGCCAGCTGGCTCCCACAGAGGCCCTATGGCTACACCTTC
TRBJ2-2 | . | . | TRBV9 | CASSVAGTGELFF | TGTGCCAGCAGCGTAGCGGGCACCGGGGAGCTGTTTTTT